These T cell receptor beta chains were read from a single sample in a study of T-cell memory formation after mild COVID-19. TCRdb analysed the 5' RACE reads with MiXCR anew, one entry per CDR3 protein. The table includes about 360,000 distinct CDR3 sequences, roughly 13% detected once. Sequenced sample: PBMCs or a T cell subset sorted from them (not recorded which). All receptors derive from a man between 18 and 29 years old who had mild COVID-19 (a few samples of this study predate the infection). Cell type and time point are not known. Each CDR3 is given without its conserved first and last residue.

v_call,j_call,cdr3_aa
TRBV25-1,TRBJ1-2,ASSWGANYGYT
TRBV7-2,TRBJ2-7,ASSFTSGVYEQY
TRBV20-1,TRBJ1-1,SAPLAGEVEAF
TRBV7-2,TRBJ2-3,ASSLSGGLDTQY
TRBV6-5,TRBJ1-1,ASSWASLGGTEAF
TRBV12-3/TRBV12-4,TRBJ1-2,ASSFTGGNYGYT
TRBV21-1,TRBJ1-1,ASSKALWLGTASLAPEAF
TRBV12-5,TRBJ2-5,ASALGIRETQY
TRBV7-3,TRBJ2-5,ASSLSSGGAQETQY
TRBV7-9,TRBJ2-1,ASSAYLGTSGYNEQF
TRBV5-1,TRBJ1-4,ASSFSPATNEKLF
TRBV20-1,TRBJ1-1,SASVNTEAF
TRBV4-3,TRBJ1-1,ASSWGANTEAF
TRBV4-1,TRBJ2-3,ASSQDNRGWDTQY
TRBV6-5,TRBJ1-2,ASSYSTGIGGGYT
TRBV5-6,TRBJ2-1,ASSLEASGAYDYNEQF
TRBV4-1,TRBJ2-3,ASSLSPGGLITDTQY
TRBV11-2,TRBJ1-4,ASSLEVATKNEKLF
TRBV5-6,TRBJ2-7,ASSSQIYEQY
TRBV20-1,TRBJ1-5,SAPGRGTGQPQH
TRBV9,TRBJ2-5,ASSVGGGLQETQY
TRBV10-3,TRBJ2-1,AISARVGEQF
TRBV3-1,TRBJ2-1,ASSQARMRGTNNEQF
TRBV6-4,TRBJ1-6,ASRRDSLYNSPLH
TRBV29-1,TRBJ1-2,SVLPVGANYGYT
TRBV5-1,TRBJ1-2,ASSLEPTANYGYT
TRBV29-1,TRBJ2-4,SVDEGGGSIQY
TRBV30,TRBJ1-5,AWSRDDNQPQH
TRBV5-4,TRBJ2-5,ASSGTGTEETQY